These 2 T cell receptor beta chains came from one sample sequenced in a study of blood T cell repertoires in COVID-19. Assay used: immunoSEQ multiplex PCR; TCRdb lists only in-frame clones, some missing. Here the sample spans under 200,000 clones, around 83% being singletons. Material for sequencing was peripheral blood. The receptors shown here come from a human donor in a cohort sampled during active COVID-19.

The J gene is TRBJ2-7, the V gene TRBV6-6, with D perhaps TRBD1 (6 bases). This CDR3 has 14 residues. Germline assignment: CDR1 MNHNY and CDR2 SVGAGI (reference sequence). Between the trimmed V and J ends, which lost 6 bases and 10 bases, there was a span of 22 bases. The CDR3: CASSTTDRAYTQYF. The CDR3 bases are TGTGCCAGCAGCACGACGGACAGAGCATACACACAGTACTTC.

The rearrangement uses TRBV7-2 and TRBJ2-7; the match to TRBD2 covers 11 bases. The length of the CDR3 is 14 residues. Germline trimming cut 3 bases from V and 3 bases from J; bases unmatched to any gene: 1. Germline V gene data show CDR1 as SGHTA and CDR2 as FQGNSA. This CDR3 reads CASSLGLADYEQYF. The CDR3 bases are TGTGCCAGCAGCTTGGGACTAGCGGACTACGAGCAGTACTTC. The full variable domain, its missing parts supplied by reference TRBV7-2 and TRBJ2-7, is GAGVSQSPSNKVTEKGKDVELRCDPISGHTALYWYRQSLGQGLEFLIYFQGNSAPDKSGLPSDRFSAERTGGSVSTLTIQRTQQEDSAVYLCASSLGLADYEQYFGPGTRLTVT.